The 7 T cell receptor beta chains below all came from one sample that was sequenced in a study of lymphopenia after photon versus proton radiotherapy. The method was immunoSEQ multiplex PCR; TCRdb's version includes in-frame clones alone and lacks a portion of them. This sample carries about 25,000 clones, around 83% of them seen once, and the ten largest clones take under 4.5%. The material sequenced was peripheral blood, taken from a patient treated with photon-based radiotherapy. All receptors come from a woman aged 45-60 years with pancreatic cancer.

CDR3 in DNA: TGTGCCAGCAGTTTCTTAAGCCTGAACACTGAAGCTTTCTTT. Translated: CASSFLSLNTEAFF. The genes are TRBV28 and TRBJ1-1; D uncertain. Germline values: CDR1 MDHEN, CDR2 SYDVKM. This CDR3 spans 14 amino acids. Trimming stripped 3 bases from V and 0 bases from J, with 8 bases between.

The J gene is TRBJ2-2, the V gene TRBV6-1; D remains ambiguous. The CDR3 is 14 amino acids. Trimming took off 2 bases at V and 6 bases at J, with 10 bases between the two ends. Germline V gives CDR1 MNHNS, CDR2 SASEGT. Here the CDR3 DNA reads TGTGCCAGCAGTGAAAAGATTGGATCCGGGGAGCTGTTTTTT. Protein: CASSEKIGSGELFF.

The chain uses TRBV28 and TRBJ2-1, with 9 bases fitting TRBD2. CDR3 length equals 14 residues. Germline V gene sequence: CDR1 MDHEN, CDR2 SYDVKM. V shed 11 bases and J 3 bases; nucleotides not matched to a gene: 8. The chain's CDR3 is CALAGAPNYNEQFF. Here the CDR3 DNA reads TGTGCCTTAGCGGGGGCCCCCAACTACAATGAGCAGTTCTTC. Full variable domain (remainder filled in from reference TRBV28 and TRBJ2-1): DVKVTQSSRYLVKRTGEKVFLECVQDMDHENMFWYRQDPGLGLRLIYFSYDVKMKEKGDIPEGYSVSREKKERFSLILESASTNQTSMYLCALAGAPNYNEQFFGPGTRLTVL.

The V call is TRBV11-2, the J call TRBJ1-5; D unresolved. CDR3 length: 14 amino acids. Germline CDR1 SGHAT, CDR2 FQNNGV. Trimming took 3 bases from V and 4 from J, leaving 10 bases between them. In DNA form, the CDR3 reads TGTGCCAGCAGCTTCCGAGACACAAATCAGCCCCAGCATTTT. Amino acids: CASSFRDTNQPQHF.

V gene TRBV19 combines with J gene TRBJ2-2; possible D gene TRBD2, 5 bases. V lost 5 bases and J 6 bases, leaving 7 bases between the germline ends. The CDR3 runs 12 residues. Germline lookup yields CDR1 LNHDA and CDR2 SQIVND (reference sequence). CDR3 residues: CASSPRAGELFF. The CDR3 region has the DNA TGTGCCAGTAGTCCGCGGGCCGGGGAGCTGTTTTTT.

The chain uses TRBV19 and TRBJ1-3; 7 bases fit TRBD1. J was trimmed by 2 bases and V by 3 bases; bases with no gene match: 4. Germline V gene lookup returns CDR1 LNHDA and CDR2 SQIVND (reference sequence). The CDR3 has 15 residues. The CDR3 loop is CASSITTGAGNTIYF. The CDR3 nucleotides read TGTGCCAGTAGTATTACCACAGGGGCTGGAAACACCATATATTTT.

This clone showed up just a few times. The chain carries TRBV11-2 and TRBJ2-4; 7 nucleotides line up with TRBD2. Germline V lookup: CDR1 SGHAT, CDR2 FQNNGV. V was clipped by 1 base and J by 5 bases; unmatched bases: 5. This CDR3 has 15 amino acids. In DNA, the CDR3 is TGTGCCAGCAGCTTAGGTAGCGGGCGCCAAAACATTCAGTACTTC. This sequence encodes CASSLGSGRQNIQYF. The complete variable domain, with remaining parts taken from reference TRBV11-2 and TRBJ2-4, reads EAGVAQSPRYKIIEKRQSVAFWCNPISGHATLYWYQQILGQGPKLLIQFQNNGVVDDSQLPKDRFSAERLKGVDSTLKIQPAKLEDSAVYLCASSLGSGRQNIQYFGAGTRLSVL.